These 6 T cell receptor beta chains were all obtained from the same sample, sequenced in a study of T-cell reconstitution after alpha-beta-depleted transplantation in children. TCRbeta library preparation incorporated unique molecular identifiers. TCRdb recomputed calls from the PCR reads with MiXCR, one row per CDR3 protein. The repertoire holds 440,000 or so distinct CDR3 sequences, about a tenth seen once, with roughly 5% in the top ten. Sequenced material: PBMCs from the stem cell graft donor, taken from the stem cell graft. The receptors originated from a human donor who donated a stem cell graft to a child with acute myeloid leukemia.

This chain joins TRBV12-3 or TRBV12-4 and TRBJ2-2, with TRBD2 matching over 10 bases. V shed 3 bases and J 6 bases; nucleotides not matched to a gene: 10. This CDR3 is 17 amino acids long. CDR3 loop: CASSFPFLAGEAGELFF. CDR3 sequence (DNA): TGTGCCAGCAGTTTCCCTTTTCTAGCGGGAGAGGCCGGGGAGCTGTTTTTT.

Only a few counts were recorded for this clonotype. The J gene is TRBJ1-5, the V gene TRBV7-9; no reliable D call. The V and J ends lost 6 bases and 0 bases respectively, with 9 bases between them. The germline gives CDR1 SEHNR, CDR2 FQNEAQ (reference sequence). This CDR3 contains 14 residues. The CDR3 spells CASSSTRSNQPQHF. The CDR3 DNA reads TGTGCCAGCAGTTCGACCCGTAGCAATCAGCCCCAGCATTTT.

The table lists this clonotype with a few counts. This chain joins TRBV10-3 and TRBJ1-4, with D perhaps TRBD1 (5 bases). Germline V gives CDR1 ENHRY, CDR2 SYGVKD. The CDR3 extends over 14 amino acids. Trimming left V 5 bases short and J 8 bases short, with 15 bases between. CDR3 protein: CAISSLGGDEKLFF. Written as DNA, the CDR3 is TGTGCCATCAGTTCCCTCGGGGGAGACGAAAAACTGTTTTTT.

The genes are TRBV10-3 and TRBJ2-1, with 9 nucleotides matching TRBD2. The V gene's germline CDR1 is ENHRY and CDR2 SYGVKD. Unmatched junction bases numbered 4, after V lost 3 bases and J lost 7 bases. This CDR3 is built from 14 residues. This CDR3 reads CAISEGAGGNEQFF. DNA for the CDR3: TGTGCCATCAGTGAAGGAGCGGGGGGTAATGAGCAGTTCTTC.

The CDR3 region has the DNA TGTGCCAGCAGGAAGTACGCGGCAGGAGATTCCTATGGCTACACCTTC. This translates into CASRKYAAGDSYGYTF. The chain combines TRBV6-1 with TRBJ1-2; no firm D call. The V gene's germline CDR1 is MNHNS and CDR2 SASEGT. The V and J ends lost 6 bases and 4 bases respectively, with 21 bases between them. The CDR3 contains 16 residues.

The chain is built from TRBV5-6 and TRBJ2-7; 7 nucleotides agree with TRBD1. CDR3 size: 16 residues. The ends lost 1 base at V and 2 bases at J; junction bases unmatched: 9. Germline CDR1 and CDR2: SGHDT and YYEEEE. The CDR3, as DNA: TGTGCCAGCAGCTTGTCTGGGACAGCGGCGGCCTACGAGCAGTACGTC. The encoded protein is CASSLSGTAAAYEQYV.